A single sample is the source of the 24 T cell receptor beta chains below, sequenced in a study of T cell responses to AZD1222 COVID-19 vaccine. Only in-frame clones appear in the TCRdb table, and some are missing; sequencing was by immunoSEQ multiplex PCR. The profile shows about 160,000 clones, about nine tenths of them singletons. This sample comprised peripheral blood, obtained on day 0 of AZD1222 vaccination. Every receptor here comes from an adult in good health.

This chain connects TRBV5-8 to TRBJ2-7; D perhaps matches TRBD1 (6 bases). This CDR3 region has 14 residues. V shed 7 bases and J shed 2 bases, with 16 bases lying between them. Germline lookup yields CDR1 SGHTS and CDR2 YDEGEE. The CDR3 protein is CASFSPGETYEQYF. CDR3 coding DNA: TGTGCCAGCTTTTCGCCAGGGGAAACCTACGAGCAGTACTTC.

The V call is TRBV24-1, the J call TRBJ2-7; perhaps TRBD1 as D (6 bases). V was trimmed by 4 bases and J by 2 bases, leaving 14 bases between them. Looked up from germline, CDR1 is KGHDR and CDR2 is SFDVKD. The CDR3 is 15 amino acids. This chain's CDR3 is CATSDRQGQTYEQYF. For the CDR3, the DNA is TGTGCCACCAGTGACAGACAAGGACAGACCTACGAGCAGTACTTC.

J is TRBJ2-7 and V is TRBV5-1; 9 nucleotides line up with TRBD1. CDR1 is SGHRS and CDR2 is YFSETQ in the germline V gene. With 5 bases clipped from V and 0 bases from J, the junction kept 18 bases outside the gene matches. The CDR3 is 19 residues long. CDR3 coding DNA: TGCGCCAGCAGGTCTCTATACCCCGGGACAGGGATAAGCTCCTACGAGCAGTACTTC. Encoded protein: CASRSLYPGTGISSYEQYF.

The CDR3 coding sequence is TGTGCCACCAGTGATGGCCTCACAGATACGCAGTATTTT. This encodes CATSDGLTDTQYF. The rearrangement joins TRBV24-1 to TRBJ2-3; D gene uncertain. This CDR3 region has 13 residues. CDR1 is KGHDR, CDR2 SFDVKD, per germline. V shed 3 bases and J shed 2 bases, with 5 bases lying between them.

This sequence joins TRBV2 and TRBJ2-5; a possible D gene is TRBD1 (6 bases). CDR3 size: 13 residues. V was clipped by 8 bases and J by 5 bases, with 15 bases between them. Germline CDR1 is SNHLY and CDR2 is FYNNEI. CDR3 residues: CASSRGVRETQYF. CDR3 nucleotide sequence: TGTGCCAGCTCCAGGGGTGTTCGGGAGACCCAGTACTTC.

The V gene is TRBV9, the J gene TRBJ2-5; 10 bases map to TRBD1. V gave up 3 bases and J gave up 4 bases; unmatched junction bases: 6. Germline CDR1 SGDLS, CDR2 YYNGEE. The CDR3 runs to 15 residues. CDR3 loop: CASSAGTGVAETQYF. The DNA of the CDR3 is TGTGCCAGCAGCGCGGGGACAGGGGTCGCAGAGACCCAGTACTTC.

The chain links TRBV19 to TRBJ2-3; D not resolved. CDR1 is LNHDA and CDR2 is SQIVND in the germline V gene (reference sequence). V lost 5 bases and J lost 5, with 8 bases in between. This CDR3 spans 12 amino acids. DNA for the CDR3: TGTGCCAGTAGTCCCCATGGAGATACGCAGTATTTT. It codes for CASSPHGDTQYF.

The J gene is TRBJ1-6, the V gene TRBV7-2; D possibly corresponds to TRBD1 (5 bases). Trimming shortened V by 0 bases and J by 10 bases, and 16 bases separated the two germline ends. The CDR3 is 16 amino acids. Germline V lookup: CDR1 SGHTA, CDR2 FQGNSA. CDR3 DNA: TGTGCCAGCAGCTTAGCGGGGGGGACCGCTCAATCACCCCTCCACTTT. Amino acids: CASSLAGGTAQSPLHF. The full variable domain, completed using reference TRBV7-2 and TRBJ1-6, is GAGVSQSPSNKVTEKGKDVELRCDPISGHTALYWYRQSLGQGLEFLIYFQGNSAPDKSGLPSDRFSAERTGGSVSTLTIQRTQQEDSAVYLCASSLAGGTAQSPLHFGNGTRLTVT.

Points on this clone: At the DNA level, this CDR3 is encoded by other sequences in the same sample as well. The chain is built from TRBV7-9 and TRBJ1-1; D unclear. The CDR3 is 11 residues long. Trimming shortened V by 1 base and J by 5 bases, and 2 bases separated the two germline ends. Germline values: CDR1 SEHNR, CDR2 FQNEAQ (reference sequence). The CDR3 sequence: CASSLGTEAFF. The CDR3 DNA reads as TGTGCCAGCAGCTTAGGGACTGAAGCTTTCTTT.

The genes are TRBV10-3 and TRBJ2-3, with D perhaps matching TRBD2 (7 bases). Germline CDR1 is ENHRY and CDR2 is SYGVKD. The CDR3 spans 16 residues. V was cut by 7 bases and J by 2 bases, with 19 bases left in between. The CDR3 nucleotides are TGTGCCATCAAGGGGGGGCCGGCGGGTCTCACAGATACGCAGTATTTT. This gives the protein CAIKGGPAGLTDTQYF.

The table lists this clone with a count of one. The chain has TRBV7-9 and TRBJ2-3, with TRBD2 matching over 7 bases. Germline loops: CDR1 SEHNR, CDR2 FQNEAQ (reference sequence). After removal of 3 bases from V and 5 bases from J, the junction contained 8 bases not matched to a gene. The CDR3 extends over 15 amino acids. CDR3 sequence (DNA): TGTGCCAGCAGCTTTTGGGCGGGGGAGGGAGATACGCAGTATTTT. Its translation is CASSFWAGEGDTQYF.

The V call is TRBV6-5, the J call TRBJ2-2; D is tentatively TRBD1 or TRBD2 (5 bases each). V shed 0 bases and J shed 4 bases, with 9 bases lying between them. The CDR3 length is 15 residues. Per germline, CDR1 MNHEY and CDR2 SVGAGI. In DNA form, the CDR3 reads TGTGCCAGCAGTTACTCGAGGGGTCTCACCGGGGAGCTGTTTTTT. Encoded protein: CASSYSRGLTGELFF.

The CDR3 nucleotides read TGCAGCGTTGGGACCGGAAAACTGTTTTTT. It yields the protein CSVGTGKLFF. This chain joins TRBV29-1 and TRBJ1-4; D is unclear. The CDR3 contains 10 residues. Germline V gene data show CDR1 as SQVTM and CDR2 as ANQGSEA. The V end was cut by 4 bases, the J end by 10 bases, with 7 bases between.

The genes are TRBV6-2 or TRBV6-3 and TRBJ1-6; perhaps TRBD1 as D (6 bases). Trimming took 0 bases from V and 6 from J, leaving 24 bases between them. Germline CDR1 MNHEY, CDR2 SVGEGT. This CDR3 spans 20 amino acids. CDR3 sequence: CASSYSRGQPTGSGNSPLHF. Written as DNA, the CDR3 is TGTGCCAGCAGTTACTCACGGGGTCAACCAACAGGGAGTGGTAATTCACCCCTCCACTTT.

The chain carries TRBV28 and TRBJ1-1; D uncertain. This CDR3 spans 13 amino acids. V was shortened by 7 bases and J by 4 bases, with 13 bases between the two germline ends. Germline loops: CDR1 MDHEN, CDR2 SYDVKM. Here the CDR3 reads CASNWELGTEAFF. DNA of the CDR3: TGTGCCAGCAACTGGGAGCTGGGCACTGAAGCTTTCTTT.

The CDR3 here is CASSLAAMTGRNEKLFF. Here the CDR3 DNA reads TGTGCCAGCAGCTTGGCCGCTATGACAGGAAGGAATGAAAAACTGTTTTTT. The chain uses TRBV5-8 and TRBJ1-4; weak D call: TRBD1 (6 bases). V was cut by 0 bases and J by 5 bases, with 17 bases left in between. The CDR3 extends over 17 amino acids. Germline CDR1 reads SGHTS; CDR2 reads YDEGEE.

The genes are TRBV6-1 and TRBJ2-7; D is perhaps TRBD1 (6 bases). CDR3 size: 15 residues. CDR1 and CDR2 (germline): MNHNS, SASEGT. V lost 3 bases, J lost 1 base, and 13 bases lay in between. Written as DNA, the CDR3 is TGTGCCAGCAGTGATTGGACAGTCACTTCCTACGAGCAGTACTTC. Translating it yields CASSDWTVTSYEQYF.

The V call is TRBV2, the J call TRBJ1-5; 7 nucleotides align to TRBD1. J was trimmed by 4 bases and V by 4 bases; bases with no gene match: 1. The CDR3 length is 13 residues. From germline, CDR1 is SNHLY and CDR2 FYNNEI. The CDR3 loop is CASSGQGNQPQHF. Here the CDR3 DNA reads TGTGCCAGCAGTGGACAGGGTAATCAGCCCCAGCATTTT.

This clone was observed once. V and J are TRBV7-3 and TRBJ2-1; the match to TRBD2 covers 9 bases. Germline lookup yields CDR1 SGHTA and CDR2 FQGTGA. The CDR3 loop spans 16 amino acids. The V gene end was trimmed by 1 base and the J gene end by 7 bases; junction bases not matched to a gene: 8. CDR3 bases: TGTGCCAGCAGCTTAAGGGCTTGGCGGGAGGGAAATGAGCAGTTCTTC. Translated: CASSLRAWREGNEQFF.

The chain is built from TRBV7-2 and TRBJ1-3; TRBD1 aligns across 11 bases. Trimming removed 5 bases from V and 0 bases from J; junction bases left unmatched: 3. CDR1 SGHTA and CDR2 FQGNSA come from the germline V gene. The CDR3 sequence is 16 residues long. The CDR3 is CASSRTGGNSGNTIYF. In DNA form, the CDR3 reads TGTGCCAGCAGCCGGACAGGGGGCAACTCTGGAAACACCATATATTTT. The complete variable domain, with remaining parts taken from reference TRBV7-2 and TRBJ1-3, reads GAGVSQSPSNKVTEKGKDVELRCDPISGHTALYWYRQSLGQGLEFLIYFQGNSAPDKSGLPSDRFSAERTGGSVSTLTIQRTQQEDSAVYLCASSRTGGNSGNTIYFGEGSWLTVV.

The chain recombines TRBV7-2 with TRBJ1-3, with TRBD1 identical over 8 bases. Germline CDR1 reads SGHTA; CDR2 reads FQGNSA. Germline trimming cut 5 bases from V and 4 bases from J; bases unmatched to any gene: 13. The CDR3 loop spans 17 amino acids. CDR3 DNA sequence: TGTGCCAGCAGCACCACTTCAGGGGGCGCGCCCGGAAACACCATATATTTT. Translating it yields CASSTTSGGAPGNTIYF.

The chain uses TRBV4-3 and TRBJ2-1, with D unresolved. Trimming left V 0 bases short and J 8 bases short, with 8 bases between. The CDR3 contains 13 residues. Looked up from germline, CDR1 is LGHNA and CDR2 is YSLEER. The DNA of the CDR3 is TGCGCCAGCAGCCAAGAAGAAGATCATGAGCAGTTCTTC. Translating it yields CASSQEEDHEQFF.

This clone came up once. CDR3 DNA sequence: TGTGCCAGCAGCATAGCGAGACAGACAAAAGAGACCCAGTACTTC. Its protein is CASSIARQTKETQYF. The V and J genes are TRBV11-2 and TRBJ2-5; D may match TRBD1 or TRBD2 (5 bases each). CDR3 length: 15 residues. Germline V gene sequence: CDR1 SGHAT, CDR2 FQNNGV. With 5 bases removed from V and 3 bases from J, the gap between germline ends came to 16 bases.

The CDR3: CASSRTRTSTDTQYF. The CDR3 region has the DNA TGTGCCAGCAGCCGGACTAGAACTAGCACAGATACGCAGTATTTT. The rearrangement uses TRBV7-2 and TRBJ2-3; 7 bases are shared with TRBD2. From germline, CDR1 is SGHTA and CDR2 FQGNSA. V dropped 5 bases and J dropped 0; count of bases not matched to a gene: 5. CDR3 size: 15 residues.